The 15 T cell receptor beta chains below all came from one sample that was sequenced in a study of neurological immune-mediated disorders. MiXCR, applied by TCRdb to the 5' RACE reads, yields one record per CDR3 protein. The table shows 70,000 to 95,000 distinct CDR3 sequences, with less than 15% occurring only once. The specimen was PBMCs. Every receptor here comes from a woman between 50 and 59 years old in good health.

This clonotype was observed at least ten times. The J gene is TRBJ1-2, the V gene TRBV4-2; D perhaps matches TRBD1 (6 bases). The CDR3 consists of 14 residues. The germline V gene has CDR1 LGHNA and CDR2 YNFKEQ. Trimming cost V 2 bases and J 3 bases, with 10 bases left between them. The CDR3, as DNA: TGTGCCAGCAGCCAACTCAGGGGCGACTATGGCTACACCTTC. Its protein is CASSQLRGDYGYTF.

This clonotype was detected ten times or more. This chain uses TRBV9 with TRBJ2-3, with TRBD1 matching over 9 bases. The ends lost 4 bases at V and 5 bases at J; junction bases unmatched: 5. Germline CDR1 and CDR2: SGDLS and YYNGEE. There are 14 residues in the CDR3. The CDR3 loop is CASSLGTGKDTQYF. CDR3 nucleotides: TGTGCCAGCAGCCTAGGGACAGGGAAAGATACGCAGTATTTT.

The sample holds many counts of this clonotype. The genes are TRBV5-1 and TRBJ1-1, with TRBD1 matching over 9 bases. Germline V gene data show CDR1 as SGHRS and CDR2 as YFSETQ. The CDR3 contains 15 residues. The ends lost 5 bases at V and 2 bases at J; junction bases unmatched: 7. CDR3 DNA: TGCGCCAGCAGTTTGACAGGGGGATACAACACTGAAGCTTTCTTT. Its protein is CASSLTGGYNTEAFF.

This clonotype was counted many times. This sequence joins TRBV7-6 and TRBJ2-1; 8 bases map to TRBD2. The CDR3 is 16 amino acids. Unmatched junction bases numbered 6, after V lost 1 base and J lost 4 bases. The germline gives CDR1 SGHVS, CDR2 FNYEAQ. The CDR3 sequence: CASSLVGGGPYNEQFF. The DNA of the CDR3 is TGTGCCAGCAGCTTAGTGGGCGGGGGGCCATACAATGAGCAGTTCTTC.

This clonotype appeared many times. The chain employs TRBV5-1 and TRBJ1-1; D unresolved. There are 14 residues in the CDR3. V dropped 4 bases and J dropped 4 bases, with 14 bases sitting between them. CDR1 is SGHRS and CDR2 is YFSETQ in the germline V gene. The CDR3 DNA reads TGCGCCAGCAGCCCGGACGTGATAAGCACTGAAGCTTTCTTT. This sequence encodes CASSPDVISTEAFF.

This clonotype was detected ten times or more. The chain employs TRBV12-3 or TRBV12-4 and TRBJ2-7, with D possibly being TRBD1 or TRBD2 (7 bases each). V was clipped by 5 bases and J by 6 bases, with 11 bases between them. CDR3 length equals 12 residues. Written as DNA, the CDR3 is TGTGCCAGCAGTCGCAGGGGGGGCGAGCAGTACTTC. Protein product: CASSRRGGEQYF.

CDR3 sequence reads: CASSFGGGSTEAFF. In DNA form, the CDR3 reads TGTGCCAGCAGTTTCGGGGGCGGGAGCACTGAAGCTTTCTTT. V gene TRBV12-3 or TRBV12-4 combines with J gene TRBJ1-1; perhaps TRBD1 as D (6 bases). There are 14 residues in the CDR3. Trimming pared 3 bases from V and 4 bases from J, leaving 12 bases between.

Notes on this clonotype: An end of the junction does not agree with germline; a read error may underlie this. The chain employs TRBV14 and TRBJ2-2, with no clear D. This CDR3 has 13 residues. Germline V lookup: CDR1 SGHDN, CDR2 FVKESK. CDR3 loop: CVSSHSTVGELFF. CDR3 nucleotides: TGTGTCAGCAGCCATTCCACAGTCGGGGAGCTGTTTTTT.

The chain couples TRBV18 to TRBJ2-2; a possible D gene is TRBD1 (5 bases). The CDR3 runs 16 residues. The V end lost 3 bases, the J end lost 1 base, and 12 bases lay between the germline ends. Germline CDR1 KGHSH, CDR2 LQKENI. This chain's CDR3 is CASSPEDSMNTGELFF. CDR3 in DNA: TGTGCCAGCTCACCTGAAGACAGTATGAACACCGGGGAGCTGTTTTTT.

This clonotype was seen ten or more times. This chain uses TRBV5-5 with TRBJ2-7; no clear D. The germline CDR1 and CDR2 sequences are SGHKS and YYEKEE (reference sequence). The CDR3 loop spans 11 amino acids. V lost 2 bases and J lost 3, with 3 bases in between. CDR3 loop: CASSFYYEQYF. The CDR3 DNA reads as TGTGCCAGCAGCTTCTACTACGAGCAGTACTTC.

The chain has TRBV9 and TRBJ2-1; tentative D call: TRBD1 (6 bases). V was clipped by 0 bases and J by 2 bases, with 9 bases between them. Germline V CDR1 and CDR2: SGDLS, YYNGEE. This CDR3 is built from 15 residues. CDR3 nucleotide sequence: TGTGCCAGCAGCGTAGCACAGGGAACCTACAATGAGCAGTTCTTC. The encoded protein is CASSVAQGTYNEQFF.

The genes are TRBV3-1 and TRBJ2-3; D call uncertain. Trimming took off 5 bases at V and 4 bases at J, with 10 bases between the two ends. Germline assignment: CDR1 LGHDT and CDR2 YNNKEL (reference sequence). The CDR3 totals 13 residues. This CDR3 reads CASSNRWSDTQYF. CDR3 DNA: TGTGCCAGCAGCAACCGGTGGTCAGATACGCAGTATTTT.

CDR3 residues: CASSSARLGTSTEAFF. DNA of the CDR3: TGTGCCAGCAGCTCGGCGAGGCTGGGAACGTCCACTGAAGCTTTCTTT. The chain combines TRBV7-9 with TRBJ1-1, with D unresolved. In germline, CDR1 is SEHNR, CDR2 FQNEAQ (reference sequence). The CDR3 totals 16 residues. V lost 4 bases, J lost 4 bases, and 19 bases lay in between.

This clonotype was detected ten times or more. The CDR3 coding sequence is TGTGCCAGCAGCGAAAGGACAGGCTACAATGAGCAGTTCTTC. Its protein is CASSERTGYNEQFF. The gene calls are TRBV7-9 and TRBJ2-1; TRBD1 matches at 7 bases. V lost 5 bases, J lost 3 bases, and 4 bases stayed unmatched. CDR3 size: 14 residues. Looked up from germline, CDR1 is SEHNR and CDR2 is FQNEAQ (reference sequence). The full variable domain, its missing parts supplied by reference TRBV7-9 and TRBJ2-1, is DTGVSQNPRHKITKRGQNVTFRCDPISEHNRLYWYRQTLGQGPEFLTYFQNEAQLEKSRLLSDRFSAERPKGSFSTLEIQRTEQGDSAMYLCASSERTGYNEQFFGPGTRLTVL.

J is TRBJ1-1 and V is TRBV19; D unresolved. The V and J ends lost 5 bases and 0 bases respectively, with 13 bases between them. This CDR3 spans 15 amino acids. In germline, CDR1 is LNHDA, CDR2 SQIVND (reference sequence). The DNA for the CDR3 is TGTGCCAGTAGTCCCCGGGGAGCCATGAACACTGAAGCTTTCTTT. It specifies CASSPRGAMNTEAFF.